This T cell receptor beta chain emerged from a study of beta chain features in type 1 diabetes. General observations from the study: Type 1 diabetes patients had TCRB CDR3s that were shorter (moderately but significantly so) in all four CD4+ subsets. Type 1 diabetes patients had fewer VDJ junction insertions and more deletions.

A word on this clone: Its antigen is unknown.

Reverse transcribing all isolated RNA meant expressed TCRB transcripts were sequenced. Clones were read by immunoSEQ multiplex PCR, and TCRdb kept only the in-frame ones, dropping some. Found here are about 220,000 clones, about 11% of them singletons; the top ten hold over 1%. Between the trimmed V and J ends, which lost 2 bases and 3 bases, there was a span of 11 bases. CDR1 and CDR2 (germline): MNHEY, SMNVEV (reference sequence). CDR3 size: 14 residues. V is TRBV27 and J is TRBJ2-7; D is unresolved. The material sequenced was central memory CD4+ T cells from blood. The sequence came from a man aged 18 to 35 in good health. The CDR3 loop is CASSLGFWDYEQYF. CDR3 bases: TGTGCCAGCAGTTTAGGGTTTTGGGACTACGAGCAGTACTTC.